These T cell receptor beta chains were read from a single sample in a study of shared T cell receptors in the human thymus. Sequencing used immunoSEQ multiplex PCR; TCRdb keeps in-frame clones, though not all of them. Counted here are some 700,000 clones, 80% to 90% occurring once; the ten biggest clones make up over 0.008%. These data also formed part of another study, on human thymus T cells.

Sequenced sample: thymocytes. The receptors derive from a girl less than two years old with a congenital heart defect. Both conserved end residues are part of each CDR3. A D gene is named only where the DNA matches it firmly. Clone size appears in some rows only: once, few, many, or a class for an expanded clone.

j_call v_call clone_size d_call cdr3_aa cdr3_nt
TRBJ1-2 TRBV19 - - CASTPDSGRVNYGYTF TGTGCCAGTACCCCGGACTCCGGACGGGTTAACTATGGCTACACCTTC
TRBJ1-1 TRBV30 - - CAWRTPGVRTEAFF TGTGCCTGGAGGACCCCAGGGGTCCGCACTGAAGCTTTCTTT
TRBJ1-1 TRBV5-1 - TRBD1 CASSFSDRGLYTEAFF TGCGCCAGCAGCTTTTCGGACAGGGGGCTATACACTGAAGCTTTCTTT
TRBJ1-2 TRBV2 - - CASSVEVSPSGYTF TGTGCCAGCAGTGTCGAGGTCTCCCCCTCTGGCTACACCTTC
TRBJ2-1 TRBV29-1 - - CSVGHEPTLLRYNEQFF TGCAGCGTGGGGCACGAGCCTACCCTCCTACGCTACAATGAGCAGTTCTTC
TRBJ1-2 TRBV5-6 - TRBD1 CASSLRGQEVYGYTF TGTGCCAGCAGCTTGCGGGGACAGGAGGTATATGGCTACACCTTC
TRBJ1-3 TRBV6-5 few - CASSYSGVSGNTIYF TGTGCCAGCAGTTACTCCGGAGTCTCTGGAAACACCATATATTTT
TRBJ1-1 TRBV5-1 once TRBD1 CASSLFSPARQGRTEAFF TGCGCCAGCAGCTTGTTCTCTCCGGCCCGACAGGGGAGAACTGAAGCTTTCTTT
TRBJ2-7 TRBV18 - TRBD2 CASSRLAESTYEQYF TGTGCCAGCTCGCGGCTAGCGGAATCCACCTACGAGCAGTACTTC
TRBJ1-2 TRBV5-5 few - CASSFKSRQGPNYGYTF TGTGCCAGCAGCTTCAAGTCTAGGCAGGGCCCTAACTATGGCTACACCTTC
TRBJ1-1 TRBV27 - - CASSLGAPATEAFF TGTGCCAGCAGTTTGGGGGCGCCGGCCACTGAAGCTTTCTTT
TRBJ1-5 TRBV9 - TRBD1 CASGGDRADQPQHF TGTGCCAGCGGCGGTGACAGGGCAGATCAGCCCCAGCATTTT
TRBJ1-5 TRBV6-6 - TRBD1 CASSYLDRPNQPQHF TGTGCCAGCAGTTACCTGGACAGGCCCAATCAGCCCCAGCATTTT
TRBJ1-3 TRBV5-8 - - CASSLEGQPGNTIYF TGTGCCAGCAGCTTGGAAGGACAGCCGGGAAACACCATATATTTT
TRBJ1-3 TRBV5-6 few - CASSPGQPTSTGNTIYF TGTGCCAGCAGCCCCGGACAGCCTACCTCCACTGGAAACACCATATATTTT
TRBJ2-2 TRBV10-1 - TRBD1 CASATGPGELFF TGCGCCAGCGCGACAGGGCCCGGGGAGCTGTTTTTT
TRBJ2-1 TRBV4-1 - - CASSQETLPREQFF TGCGCCAGCAGCCAAGAGACCCTCCCCAGGGAGCAGTTCTTC
TRBJ1-6 TRBV6-5 - - CASSWDGTPDSPLHF TGTGCCAGCAGTTGGGACGGGACACCGGATTCACCCCTCCACTTT
TRBJ2-1 TRBV19 - - CASSVPTIVYEQFF TGTGCCAGTAGCGTTCCCACTATAGTCTATGAGCAGTTCTTC
TRBJ1-5 TRBV6-1 - - CASSESAGGGVYSNQPQHF TGTGCCAGCAGTGAATCGGCCGGTGGCGGAGTCTATAGCAATCAGCCCCAGCATTTT
TRBJ2-7 TRBV7-9 once - CASSLSVEDSYEQYF TGTGCCAGCAGCTTATCTGTCGAGGATTCCTACGAGCAGTACTTC
TRBJ1-1 TRBV27 - - CASSLGVGGVLGEAFF TGTGCCAGCAGTCTTGGCGTAGGGGGGGTCCTGGGGGAAGCTTTCTTT
TRBJ2-3 TRBV5-1 - TRBD2 CASSPLVAGDGTDTQYF TGCGCCAGCAGCCCCTTGGTAGCGGGGGACGGCACAGATACGCAGTATTTT
TRBJ2-5 TRBV6-5 - TRBD2 CASSYRGSGGKETQYF TGTGCCAGCAGTTACCGCGGTAGCGGGGGGAAAGAGACCCAGTACTTC
TRBJ1-1 TRBV6-5 - - CASSYSIGGHFREAFF TGTGCCAGCAGTTACTCGATAGGTGGGCACTTTAGAGAAGCTTTCTTT